This TCR beta chain was retrieved from a study of T cells after yellow fever vaccination. Study context: The fractions with low cell numbers were processed using SMART-Seq v4 Ultra Low Input.

This clonotype has a handful of counts. As yet, its antigen is unknown. Each CDR3 protein gets one entry after TCRdb re-called the 5' RACE reads with MiXCR. The repertoire includes fewer than 350,000 distinct CDR3 sequences, over 3.5% of them detected once, and approximately 19% sits in the top ten. The CDR3 is 12 amino acids. CDR1 is KGHSH and CDR2 is LQKENI in the germline V gene. Between the trimmed V and J ends, which lost 0 bases and 7 bases, there was a span of 7 bases. Findings and limits, study-wide: Some clonotypes were seen in both the CD4 and the CD8 compartments. These made up a small share and likely arose from convergent recombination. Most primary-vaccination clones reappeared after the booster (about 97% CD4, 88% CD8). Peak timing came faster in the weaker secondary response, day 5 versus 15.

The J gene is TRBJ2-7, the V gene TRBV18; D is unresolved. Sequencing used PBMCs, obtained 15 days after the yellow fever booster vaccination. The TCR sequence derives from a man between 18 and 29 years old who received the YFV17D yellow fever vaccine. The CDR3 reads CASSPPGGEQYV. The CDR3 DNA sequence: TGTGCCAGCTCACCACCGGGTGGGGAGCAGTACGTC.